A single sample is the source of the 26 T cell receptor beta chains below, sequenced in a study of cytomegalovirus exposure and HLA in healthy donors. Both 60 Vbeta primers and 13 Jbeta primers went into the PCR. Some clones are missing from TCRdb's copy, which holds only in-frame ones; the method was immunoSEQ multiplex PCR. The sample holds about 130,000 clones; about 73% are singletons and the top ten take 5.8%. Sequenced sample: PBMCs. The receptor set was obtained from a woman aged 50 to 65 in good health and CMV-seropositive.

V gene TRBV5-6 combines with J gene TRBJ1-2; TRBD1 agrees at 9 bases. The CDR3 consists of 13 residues. V shed 7 bases, J shed 4 bases, and the junction held 5 bases outside the gene matches. The V gene's germline CDR1 is SGHDT and CDR2 YYEEEE. CDR3 amino acids: CASGTGGGYGYTF. The DNA for the CDR3 is TGTGCCAGCGGAACAGGGGGCGGCTATGGCTACACCTTC.

This clone has just one count. The genes are TRBV14 and TRBJ2-1; 7 bases agree with TRBD1. The germline gives CDR1 SGHDN, CDR2 FVKESK. With 4 bases clipped from V and 2 bases from J, the junction kept 8 bases outside the gene matches. The CDR3 is made up of 16 amino acids. CDR3 residues: CASSLYTGQTYNEQFF. The DNA for the CDR3 is TGTGCCAGCAGCCTATACACGGGACAGACCTACAATGAGCAGTTCTTC.

The chain recombines TRBV30 with TRBJ1-1; D gene uncertain. CDR3 length equals 13 residues. V was trimmed by 2 bases and J by 3 bases, leaving 10 bases between them. Per germline, CDR1 GTSNPN and CDR2 SVGIG (reference sequence). The CDR3 nucleotides read TGTGCCTGGAGTCCAGATGTGGACACTGAAGCTTTCTTT. Translation: CAWSPDVDTEAFF.

The chain has TRBV19 and TRBJ2-1, with TRBD2 matching 11 bases. Germline-derived CDR1 and CDR2 are LNHDA and SQIVND (reference sequence). CDR3 length: 12 amino acids. J gave up 16 bases and V 5 bases, and 7 bases lay outside the gene matches. The CDR3 region is CASSLLAGGPFF. As DNA, the CDR3 is TGTGCCAGTAGTCTTTTAGCGGGGGGGCCATTCTTC.

The chain is built from TRBV4-1 and TRBJ2-3, with TRBD2 identical over 8 bases. V lost 6 bases, J lost 0 bases, and 8 bases stayed unmatched. This CDR3 has 16 residues. Germline V gene lookup returns CDR1 MGHRA and CDR2 YSYEKL. CDR3 protein: CASSPTGGSSTDTQYF. The CDR3, as DNA: TGCGCCAGCAGTCCGACGGGGGGGAGTAGCACAGATACGCAGTATTTT.

This clone was seen only once. The V call is TRBV5-1, the J call TRBJ1-1; D not certain. The V end was cut by 4 bases, the J end by 0 bases, with 16 bases between. CDR1 SGHRS and CDR2 YFSETQ come from the germline V gene. The CDR3 loop spans 16 amino acids. The DNA for the CDR3 is TGCGCCAGCAGCCTTACTGGGTCCGGGGTGAACACTGAAGCTTTCTTT. Protein product: CASSLTGSGVNTEAFF.

As regards this clone: This sample includes further DNA sequences coding for the same CDR3. The chain is built from TRBV12-5 and TRBJ2-5; tentative D call: TRBD2 (5 bases). The CDR3 has 11 amino acids. Trimming stripped 6 bases from V and 5 bases from J, with 7 bases between. Germline CDR1 is LGHNT and CDR2 is FRNRAP. The CDR3 DNA reads TGTGCTAGTGGGGGCGGGGAGACCCAGTACTTC. This encodes CASGGGETQYF.

The chain is built from TRBV12-5 and TRBJ1-2, with a weak D call TRBD1 (5 bases). Germline-derived CDR1 and CDR2 are LGHNT and FRNRAP. Trimming stripped 6 bases from V and 7 bases from J, with 24 bases between. The CDR3 spans 16 residues. In DNA, the CDR3 is TGTGCTAGTGGACAGTATCTAGGGCCAGGGACTTTTGGCTACACCTTC. Translated: CASGQYLGPGTFGYTF.

This clone is a singleton in its sample. V gene TRBV5-1 combines with J gene TRBJ1-1; D gene ambiguous. In germline, CDR1 is SGHRS, CDR2 YFSETQ. CDR3 size: 14 residues. Trimming pared 0 bases from V and 0 bases from J, leaving 6 bases between. CDR3: CASSLASMNTEAFF. In DNA, the CDR3 is TGCGCCAGCAGCTTGGCATCTATGAACACTGAAGCTTTCTTT.

This chain joins TRBV4-2 and TRBJ2-3, with TRBD2 identical over 12 bases. Germline V gives CDR1 LGHNA, CDR2 YNFKEQ. The ends lost 2 bases at V and 0 bases at J; junction bases unmatched: 9. The CDR3 length is 19 residues. Written as DNA, the CDR3 is TGTGCCAGCAGCCAATGGACTAGCGGGGAGACTTCTAGCACAGATACGCAGTATTTT. It codes for CASSQWTSGETSSTDTQYF.

The gene calls are TRBV5-1 and TRBJ2-3; 8 positions match TRBD2. Trimming at V came to 4 bases and at J to 5 bases, leaving 6 bases not matched to a gene. The germline CDR1 and CDR2 sequences are SGHRS and YFSETQ. The CDR3 is 14 residues long. CDR3 DNA sequence: TGCGCCAGCAGCATGGGACTAGAGATAGATACGCAGTATTTT. Its protein is CASSMGLEIDTQYF.

V is TRBV19 and J is TRBJ2-7; D is unresolved. The CDR3 has 13 residues. The germline V gene has CDR1 LNHDA and CDR2 SQIVND (reference sequence). V lost 4 bases and J lost 3, with 10 bases in between. Written as DNA, the CDR3 is TGTGCCAGTAGTAGCCGACACGACTACGAGCAGTACTTC. The encoded protein is CASSSRHDYEQYF.

This rearrangement joins TRBV29-1 to TRBJ2-2, with a possible D match to TRBD2 (6 bases). This CDR3 spans 12 amino acids. CDR1 and CDR2 (germline): SQVTM, ANQGSEA. Trimming took off 4 bases at V and 7 bases at J, with 10 bases between the two ends. The CDR3 protein is CSVVGGYGELFF. The CDR3 DNA is TGCAGCGTTGTTGGGGGGTACGGGGAGCTGTTTTTT.

This clone was detected ten times or more. V is TRBV4-1 and J is TRBJ1-1; D unresolved. The V gene's germline CDR1 is MGHRA and CDR2 YSYEKL. This CDR3 has 15 amino acids. The germline V and J ends were trimmed by 1 base and 2 bases, with 11 bases remaining between them. The CDR3 is CASSQVSASNTEAFF. The CDR3 region has the DNA TGCGCCAGCAGCCAAGTCAGCGCGAGCAACACTGAAGCTTTCTTT.

The chain is built from TRBV7-2 and TRBJ1-1; D unclear. Trimming cost V 3 bases and J 9 bases, with 11 bases left between them. The CDR3 runs 12 residues. CDR1 and CDR2 (germline): SGHTA, FQGNSA. CDR3 nucleotides: TGTGCCAGCAGCTTGCGATCGGGAAAAGCTTTCTTT. As protein: CASSLRSGKAFF.

In this sample, this clone turned up once. J is TRBJ2-3 and V is TRBV6-1; maybe TRBD2 (5 bases). The CDR3 is made up of 17 amino acids. V was clipped by 2 bases and J by 0 bases, with 15 bases between them. CDR1 and CDR2 from the germline V gene are MNHNS and SASEGT. This CDR3 reads CASSESGERVSTDTQYF. The CDR3 region has the DNA TGTGCCAGCAGTGAATCTGGGGAGAGGGTAAGCACAGATACGCAGTATTTT.

J is TRBJ2-7 and V is TRBV2, with 8 bases that match TRBD1. The CDR3 loop spans 15 amino acids. Germline loops: CDR1 SNHLY, CDR2 FYNNEI. V shed 6 bases, J shed 3 bases, and the junction held 10 bases outside the gene matches. The CDR3 sequence is CASRVSGQGFYEQYF. The CDR3 DNA sequence: TGTGCCAGCAGAGTTTCCGGACAGGGTTTCTACGAGCAGTACTTC.

The V gene is TRBV4-2, the J gene TRBJ2-6, with 9 bases fitting TRBD2. The CDR3 sequence is 19 residues long. Unmatched junction bases numbered 11, after V lost 1 base and J lost 4 bases. Germline CDR1 and CDR2: LGHNA and YNFKEQ. The CDR3 reads CASSQGPLAGPEGANVLTF. The CDR3 coding sequence is TGTGCCAGCAGCCAAGGCCCCCTAGCGGGGCCCGAGGGGGCCAACGTCCTGACTTTC.

This sequence joins TRBV7-6 and TRBJ2-5, with 7 bases identical to TRBD1. CDR1 and CDR2 (germline): SGHVS, FNYEAQ. V shed 5 bases, J shed 5 bases, and the junction held 8 bases outside the gene matches. The CDR3 has 14 residues. CDR3 nucleotide sequence: TGTGCCAGCAGCGCATCACAGGGGATGGAGACCCAGTACTTC. Translation: CASSASQGMETQYF.

The genes are TRBV7-2 and TRBJ1-1; D ambiguous. The V gene's germline CDR1 is SGHTA and CDR2 FQGNSA. Trimming took off 2 bases at V and 7 bases at J, with 5 bases between the two ends. The CDR3 contains 11 residues. The CDR3 sequence: CASSLIDEAFF. In DNA form, the CDR3 reads TGTGCCAGCAGCTTAATAGATGAAGCTTTCTTT.

The chain couples TRBV30 to TRBJ2-7; 7 nucleotides line up with TRBD2. CDR1 is GTSNPN and CDR2 is SVGIG in the germline V gene (reference sequence). Trimming cost V 0 bases and J 2 bases; bases outside gene matches: 10. The CDR3 consists of 16 residues. CDR3 nucleotides: TGTGCCTGGAGTGTACCGGGGAGCGGGGTTCCCTACGAGCAGTACTTC. Protein sequence: CAWSVPGSGVPYEQYF.

The chain is built from TRBV2 and TRBJ2-5, with 8 bases aligning to TRBD2. The V gene's germline CDR1 is SNHLY and CDR2 FYNNEI. The CDR3 sequence is 15 residues long. The junction had 11 bases not matched to a gene; V was cut back by 6 bases and J by 5 bases. CDR3 in amino acids: CASRRGGQVLETQYF. Written as DNA, the CDR3 is TGTGCCAGCAGACGGGGGGGCCAAGTACTGGAGACCCAGTACTTC.

Comments on this clone: The junction and the germline gene differ at one end; a read error may be behind it. The chain has TRBV7-2 and TRBJ2-6; TRBD1 might be the D (6 bases). The length of the CDR3 is 15 residues. Germline CDR1 is SGHTA and CDR2 is FQGNSA. The CDR3 DNA is TGTCCCAGCAGCTTGGACAGTCCTGGGGCCAACGTCCTGACTTTC. Translation: CPSSLDSPGANVLTF. Using reference TRBV7-2 and TRBJ2-6 for the parts outside the CDR3, the full variable domain is GAGVSQSPSNKVTEKGKDVELRCDPISGHTALYWYRQSLGQGLEFLIYFQGNSAPDKSGLPSDRFSAERTGGSVSTLTIQRTQQEDSAVYLCPSSLDSPGANVLTFGAGSRLTVL.

This clone occurred a few times. V is TRBV19 and J is TRBJ1-5; D is unresolved. Deletions cut 7 bases from V and 1 base from J, with 5 bases between. Germline values: CDR1 LNHDA, CDR2 SQIVND (reference sequence). The CDR3 contains 12 residues. CDR3: CASKQSNQPQHF. CDR3 DNA sequence: TGTGCCAGTAAACAAAGCAATCAGCCCCAGCATTTT.

The rearrangement uses TRBV7-9 and TRBJ1-4; no clear D. This CDR3 has 14 amino acids. Germline V gene lookup returns CDR1 SEHNR and CDR2 FQNEAQ (reference sequence). The germline V and J ends were trimmed by 5 bases and 8 bases, with 15 bases remaining between them. CDR3 sequence reads: CASSPTLLPEKLFF. The CDR3 coding sequence is TGTGCCAGCAGCCCAACTCTTCTCCCCGAAAAACTGTTTTTT.

The V and J genes are TRBV7-8 and TRBJ2-2; D is perhaps TRBD2 (5 bases). CDR1 is SGHVS, CDR2 FQNEAQ, per germline. This CDR3 region has 16 residues. The V end was cut by 4 bases, the J end by 1 base, with 13 bases between. CDR3 in DNA: TGTGCCAGCAGCTCACGGCGGGTACAGAACACCGGGGAGCTGTTTTTT. Protein product: CASSSRRVQNTGELFF. The full variable domain, its missing parts supplied by reference TRBV7-8 and TRBJ2-2, is GAGVSQSPRYKVAKRGQDVALRCDPISGHVSLFWYQQALGQGPEFLTYFQNEAQLDKSGLPSDRFFAERPEGSVSTLKIQRTQQEDSAVYLCASSSRRVQNTGELFFGEGSRLTVL.